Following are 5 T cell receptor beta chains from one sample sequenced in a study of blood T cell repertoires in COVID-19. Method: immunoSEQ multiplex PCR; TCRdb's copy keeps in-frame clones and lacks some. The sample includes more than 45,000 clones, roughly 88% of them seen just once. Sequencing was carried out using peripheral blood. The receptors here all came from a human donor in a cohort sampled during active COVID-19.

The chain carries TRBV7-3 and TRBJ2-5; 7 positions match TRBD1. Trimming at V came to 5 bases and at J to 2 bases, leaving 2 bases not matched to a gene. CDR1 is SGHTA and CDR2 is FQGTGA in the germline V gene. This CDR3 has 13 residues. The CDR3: CASSLGQQETQYF. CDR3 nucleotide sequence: TGTGCCAGCAGCCTGGGACAGCAAGAGACCCAGTACTTC.

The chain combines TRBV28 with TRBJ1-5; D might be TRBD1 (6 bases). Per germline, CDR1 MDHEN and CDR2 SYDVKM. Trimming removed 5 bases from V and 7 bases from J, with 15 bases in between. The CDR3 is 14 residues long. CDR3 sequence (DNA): TGTGCCAGCAGTCCGGCACAGGGAGGGCAGCCCCAGCATTTT. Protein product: CASSPAQGGQPQHF.

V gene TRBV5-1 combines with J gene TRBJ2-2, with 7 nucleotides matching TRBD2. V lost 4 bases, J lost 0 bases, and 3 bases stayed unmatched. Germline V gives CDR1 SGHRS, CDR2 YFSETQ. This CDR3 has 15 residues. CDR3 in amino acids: CASSPREANTGELFF. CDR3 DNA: TGCGCCAGCAGCCCCCGGGAGGCGAACACCGGGGAGCTGTTTTTT.

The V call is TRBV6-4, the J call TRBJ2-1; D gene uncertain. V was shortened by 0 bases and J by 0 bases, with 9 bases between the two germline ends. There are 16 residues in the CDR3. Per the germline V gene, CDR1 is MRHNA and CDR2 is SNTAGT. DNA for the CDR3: TGTGCCAGCAGTGACTCGGCGCGGAGCTCCTACAATGAGCAGTTCTTC. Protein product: CASSDSARSSYNEQFF.

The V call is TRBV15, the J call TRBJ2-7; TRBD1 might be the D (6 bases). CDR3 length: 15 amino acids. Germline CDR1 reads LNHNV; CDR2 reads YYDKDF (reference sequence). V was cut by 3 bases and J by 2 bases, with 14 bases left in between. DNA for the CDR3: TGTGCCACCAGCAGTGAGGGGACATCCACCTACGAGCAGTACTTC. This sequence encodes CATSSEGTSTYEQYF.